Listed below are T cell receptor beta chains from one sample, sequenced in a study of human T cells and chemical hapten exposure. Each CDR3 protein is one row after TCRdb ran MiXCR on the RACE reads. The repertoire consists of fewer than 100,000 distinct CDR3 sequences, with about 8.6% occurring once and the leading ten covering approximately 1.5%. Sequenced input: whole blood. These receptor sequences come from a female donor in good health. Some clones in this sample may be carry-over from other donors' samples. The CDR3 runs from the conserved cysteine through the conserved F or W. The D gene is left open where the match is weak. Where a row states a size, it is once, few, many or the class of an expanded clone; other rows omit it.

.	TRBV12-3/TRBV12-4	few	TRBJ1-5	TGTGCCAGCACCCAAGACGAACAGCCCCAGCATTTT	CASTQDEQPQHF
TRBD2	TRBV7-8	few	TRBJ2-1	TGTGCCAGCAGAACCACCGGGACTAGAAACCATGAGCAGTTCTTC	CASRTTGTRNHEQFF
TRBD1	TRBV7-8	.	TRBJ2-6	TGTGCCAGCAGCCCGTTACAGGGGCGTGTAGGTGGGGCCAACGTCCTGACTTTC	CASSPLQGRVGGANVLTF
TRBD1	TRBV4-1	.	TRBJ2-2	TGCGCCAGCAGCCACGGACAGGGGAACACCGGGGAGCTGTTTTTT	CASSHGQGNTGELFF
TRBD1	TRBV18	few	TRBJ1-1	TGTGCCAGCTCACCATGGACAGGAATGAACACTGAAGCTTTCTTT	CASSPWTGMNTEAFF
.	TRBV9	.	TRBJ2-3	TGTGCCAGCAGCGTAGGAGGGTCCCCGGCTAGCACAGATACGCAGTATTTT	CASSVGGSPASTDTQYF
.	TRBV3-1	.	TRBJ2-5	TGTGCCAGCAGCCAAGATTATGAGACCCAGTACTTC	CASSQDYETQYF
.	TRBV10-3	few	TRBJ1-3	TGTGCCATCGGCCTTCAGGGTTCTGGAAACACCATATATTTT	CAIGLQGSGNTIYF
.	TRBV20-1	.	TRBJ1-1	TGCAGTGCTAGTCATGGGGACCTATCGGTCTCAGAAGCTTTCTTT	CSASHGDLSVSEAFF
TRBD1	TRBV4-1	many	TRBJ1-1	TGCGCCAGCAGCCAAGAAGCGGGACAGGGTTTGAACACTGAAGCTTTCTTT	CASSQEAGQGLNTEAFF
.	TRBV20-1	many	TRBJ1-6	TGCAGTGCAAGGTCCGGGCCGTCCTATAATTCACCCCTCCACTTT	CSARSGPSYNSPLHF
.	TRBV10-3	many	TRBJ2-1	TGTGCCATCGGTGGCGATCGGGGGCAGGGTGAGCAGTTCTTC	CAIGGDRGQGEQFF
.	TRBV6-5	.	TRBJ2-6	TGTGCCAGCAGTAAGGGCGCAGGGGTCACTGGGGCCAACGTCCTGACTTTC	CASSKGAGVTGANVLTF
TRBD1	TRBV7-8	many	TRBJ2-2	TGTGCCAGCAGCACCGGACAGGGGGCGCTCACCGGGGAGCTGTTTTTT	CASSTGQGALTGELFF
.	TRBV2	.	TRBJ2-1	TGTGCCAGCAGTGAAGGCTTCTACAATGAGCAGATCTTC	CASSEGFYNEQIF
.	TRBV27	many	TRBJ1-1	TGTGCCAGCAGTTCCCACAGCAGAAGGACTGAAGCTTTCTTT	CASSSHSRRTEAFF
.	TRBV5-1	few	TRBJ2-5	TGCGCCAGCAGCTCGGCCTCCCCATCCGGGGAGACCCAGTACTTC	CASSSASPSGETQYF
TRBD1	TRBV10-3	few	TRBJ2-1	TGTGCCATCAGAGGAACCGGGACAGGGGGTTTCGGCGAGCAGTTCTTC	CAIRGTGTGGFGEQFF